Here is one T cell receptor (beta chain) with its context. The antigen is unknown. V was clipped by 5 bases and J by 4 bases, with 12 bases between them. This CDR3 has 13 residues. Germline lookup yields CDR1 MDHEN and CDR2 SYDVKM. The assay was immunoSEQ multiplex PCR, and TCRdb's table has in-frame clones only and misses some. In the table there are about 36,000 clones, 80% to 90% of which are singletons. This entry belongs to a study of T cell clonotyping in hematopoietic cell transplantation. Study conclusions and caveats: Recipient TCR diversity dropped after transplant; expanded clonotypes rose from day 30 to 180. No sorting was done, leaving CD4 and CD8 contributions mixed.

This rearrangement joins TRBV28 to TRBJ2-7; D ambiguous. This clonotype was obtained from a woman aged 40 to 50 in good health. Some clones in this sample may be carry-over from other donors' samples. The sample was peripheral blood mononuclear cells. The CDR3 is CASSPPSRYEQYF. CDR3 nucleotide sequence: TGTGCCAGCAGTCCCCCCTCCAGGTACGAGCAGTACTTC.